These 18 T cell receptor beta chains were all obtained from the same sample, sequenced in a study of T cells after yellow fever vaccination. TCRdb re-analysed the 5' RACE reads in MiXCR, keeping a single row per CDR3 protein. The data show 280,000 or so distinct CDR3 sequences, with roughly 8.7% seen just once and about 3% held by the top ten. The starting material was CD4+ T cells sorted from PBMCs, obtained 5 days after the yellow fever booster vaccination. The receptors stem from a man aged 18 to 30 who received the YFV17D yellow fever vaccine.

The genes are TRBV18 and TRBJ2-1; D unresolved. Germline CDR1 and CDR2: KGHSH and LQKENI. This CDR3 has 15 amino acids. Trimming took off 2 bases at V and 4 bases at J, with 12 bases between the two ends. The CDR3 loop reads CASSPLATGYNEQFF. The CDR3 DNA reads TGTGCCAGCTCACCATTGGCCACGGGTTACAATGAGCAGTTCTTC.

This clonotype was found a few times. The CDR3 nucleotides are TGTGCCAGCAGCTTGGGACGGGATAGCAATCAGCCCCAGCATTTT. It yields the protein CASSLGRDSNQPQHF. The chain combines TRBV5-4 with TRBJ1-5; D is unclear. CDR1 and CDR2 (germline): SGHNT, YYREEE (reference sequence). The CDR3 contains 15 residues. Deletions cut 0 bases from V and 0 bases from J, with 7 bases between.

The V gene is TRBV15, the J gene TRBJ2-7; 13 nucleotides match TRBD2. The germline CDR1 and CDR2 sequences are LNHNV and YYDKDF (reference sequence). V gave up 2 bases and J gave up 4 bases; unmatched junction bases: 5. The CDR3 is 16 residues long. This CDR3 is CATSRWTSGGFYEQYF. CDR3 DNA sequence: TGTGCCACCAGCAGATGGACTAGCGGGGGTTTTTACGAGCAGTACTTC. Using reference TRBV15 and TRBJ2-7 for the parts outside the CDR3, the full variable domain is DAMVIQNPRYQVTQFGKPVTLSCSQTLNHNVMYWYQQKSSQAPKLLFHYYDKDFNNEADTPDNFQSRRPNTSFCFLDIRSPGLGDTAMYLCATSRWTSGGFYEQYFGPGTRLTVT.

This clonotype has a handful of counts. The rearrangement joins TRBV11-1 to TRBJ1-5; D might be TRBD1 (5 bases). The germline V and J ends were trimmed by 3 bases and 2 bases, with 11 bases remaining between them. From germline, CDR1 is SGHAT and CDR2 FQDESV (reference sequence). The CDR3 sequence is 15 residues long. CDR3 coding DNA: TGTGCCAGCAGCTTGACCGGGGACGGCAATCAGCCCCAGCATTTT. Encoded protein: CASSLTGDGNQPQHF.

This clonotype was seen a handful of times. The CDR3 nucleotides are TGTGCCAGCAGCTTCGGGCTAGATACGCAGTATTTT. It encodes CASSFGLDTQYF. The V and J genes are TRBV11-2 and TRBJ2-3; no reliable D call. Between the trimmed V and J ends, which lost 3 bases and 5 bases, there was a span of 6 bases. The CDR3 loop spans 12 amino acids. CDR1 is SGHAT and CDR2 is FQNNGV in the germline V gene.

There are many counts of this clonotype. The chain joins TRBV20-1 to TRBJ2-1; 9 positions match TRBD2. The CDR3 loop spans 15 amino acids. Germline values: CDR1 DFQATT, CDR2 SNEGSKA (reference sequence). V shed 3 bases and J 6 bases; nucleotides not matched to a gene: 9. Here the CDR3 reads CSARSLAGEGNEQFF. In DNA form, the CDR3 reads TGCAGTGCTAGGTCGTTAGCGGGGGAAGGCAATGAGCAGTTCTTC.

The chain recombines TRBV5-1 with TRBJ2-4; 13 nucleotides line up with TRBD2. The CDR3 is 19 amino acids. The V gene's germline CDR1 is SGHRS and CDR2 YFSETQ. With 5 bases clipped from V and 1 base from J, the junction kept 12 bases outside the gene matches. This chain's CDR3 is CASSYAVTSGGAAKNIQYF. In nucleotides, the CDR3 is TGCGCCAGCAGTTACGCCGTCACTAGCGGGGGGGCCGCCAAAAACATTCAGTACTTC.

J is TRBJ1-5 and V is TRBV4-3, with D perhaps matching TRBD1 (6 bases). The V end lost 1 base, the J end lost 5 bases, and 9 bases lay between the germline ends. This CDR3 comprises 14 residues. The germline CDR1 and CDR2 sequences are LGHNA and YSLEER. CDR3 region: CASSQGQGYQPQHF. The CDR3 DNA is TGCGCCAGCAGCCAAGGGCAGGGGTATCAGCCCCAGCATTTT.

V and J are TRBV2 and TRBJ2-1; 11 bases map to TRBD1. Germline loops: CDR1 SNHLY, CDR2 FYNNEI. After removal of 10 bases from V and 7 bases from J, the junction contained 6 bases not matched to a gene. CDR3 length: 13 amino acids. This CDR3 is CAMRDRGLNEQFF. In DNA form, the CDR3 reads TGTGCCATGCGGGACAGGGGGTTGAATGAGCAGTTCTTC.

This clonotype has more than one count but fewer than ten. The rearrangement links TRBV24-1 to TRBJ1-2; TRBD1 is a possible D gene (5 bases). The germline gives CDR1 KGHDR, CDR2 SFDVKD. V lost 5 bases, J lost 4 bases, and 13 bases lay in between. The CDR3 consists of 14 residues. DNA of the CDR3: TGTGCCACCAGTGCCGGGACGCCGACCTATGGCTACACCTTC. As protein: CATSAGTPTYGYTF.

This chain connects TRBV11-2 to TRBJ2-2, with TRBD2 identical over 8 bases. The trim removed 6 bases at V and 3 bases at J, leaving 9 bases unmatched. Germline-derived CDR1 and CDR2 are SGHAT and FQNNGV. This CDR3 has 16 amino acids. CDR3 in amino acids: CASSFRGGRDTGELFF. As DNA, the CDR3 is TGTGCCAGCAGTTTCCGGGGGGGCCGGGACACCGGGGAGCTGTTTTTT.

This clonotype was seen ten or more times. V and J are TRBV18 and TRBJ2-2; possibly TRBD1 for D (6 bases). V was clipped by 3 bases and J by 1 base, with 9 bases between them. CDR1 is KGHSH, CDR2 LQKENI, per germline. The length of the CDR3 is 15 residues. This chain's CDR3 is CASSPSGQNTGELFF. DNA of the CDR3: TGTGCCAGCTCACCCTCGGGACAGAACACCGGGGAGCTGTTTTTT.

This clonotype was recorded at least ten times. The chain couples TRBV4-2 to TRBJ1-2, with 7 positions matching TRBD1. The CDR3 is 15 residues long. V was clipped by 6 bases and J by 3 bases; unmatched bases: 10. CDR1 is LGHNA, CDR2 YNFKEQ, per germline. The CDR3 bases are TGTGCCAGCAGTCATAATTGGGACAGCGACTATGGCTACACCTTC. It codes for CASSHNWDSDYGYTF.

This clonotype was seen more than once but under ten times. The chain employs TRBV5-4 and TRBJ2-5; D possibly corresponds to TRBD2 (6 bases). The CDR3 sequence is 13 residues long. The ends were cut back, 4 bases at V and 4 bases at J, with 11 bases in the middle. Germline loops: CDR1 SGHNT, CDR2 YYREEE (reference sequence). The CDR3 DNA follows: TGTGCCAGCAGCCCGGGACTTCTAGAGACCCAGTACTTC. It specifies CASSPGLLETQYF. Combining the CDR3 with reference TRBV5-4 and TRBJ2-5 gives the whole variable domain ETGVTQSPTHLIKTRGQQVTLRCSSQSGHNTVSWYQQALGQGPQFIFQYYREEENGRGNFPPRFSGLQFPNYSSELNVNALELDDSALYLCASSPGLLETQYFGPGTRLLVL.

Comment on this clonotype: One junction end does not reproduce the germline sequence, and a read error may be involved. The chain joins TRBV29-1 to TRBJ2-3; 9 bases line up with TRBD2. Germline CDR1 and CDR2: SQVTM and ANQGSEA. This CDR3 has 14 residues. The CDR3 here is CSVAGTSISETQYF. DNA for the CDR3: TGCAGCGTAGCCGGGACTAGCATTTCAGAGACGCAGTATTTT.

The V and J genes are TRBV12-3 or TRBV12-4 and TRBJ1-3; perhaps TRBD1 as D (5 bases). The CDR3 length is 13 residues. Trimming removed 8 bases from V and 4 bases from J, with 12 bases in between. Written as DNA, the CDR3 is TGTGCCAGCGAAGGGGAGTGGGGAAACACCATATATTTT. Its translation: CASEGEWGNTIYF.

The CDR3 reads CASSQDNFNSYEQYF. DNA of the CDR3: TGCGCCAGCAGCCAAGATAATTTTAACTCCTACGAGCAGTACTTC. The chain has TRBV4-3 and TRBJ2-7; D call uncertain. Between the trimmed V and J ends, which lost 0 bases and 0 bases, there was a span of 9 bases. This CDR3 is 15 amino acids long. CDR1 LGHNA and CDR2 YSLEER come from the germline V gene.

This clonotype showed up many times. This chain connects TRBV7-8 to TRBJ2-7; 9 bases fit TRBD2. Looked up from germline, CDR1 is SGHVS and CDR2 is FQNEAQ. This CDR3 spans 17 amino acids. V lost 4 bases to trimming and J lost 3 bases; unmatched junction nucleotides: 13. The CDR3 region has the DNA TGTGCCAGCAGCTCCATCTTCGGCGGGAGGGGGGGCTACGAGCAGTACTTC. Translating gives CASSSIFGGRGGYEQYF.